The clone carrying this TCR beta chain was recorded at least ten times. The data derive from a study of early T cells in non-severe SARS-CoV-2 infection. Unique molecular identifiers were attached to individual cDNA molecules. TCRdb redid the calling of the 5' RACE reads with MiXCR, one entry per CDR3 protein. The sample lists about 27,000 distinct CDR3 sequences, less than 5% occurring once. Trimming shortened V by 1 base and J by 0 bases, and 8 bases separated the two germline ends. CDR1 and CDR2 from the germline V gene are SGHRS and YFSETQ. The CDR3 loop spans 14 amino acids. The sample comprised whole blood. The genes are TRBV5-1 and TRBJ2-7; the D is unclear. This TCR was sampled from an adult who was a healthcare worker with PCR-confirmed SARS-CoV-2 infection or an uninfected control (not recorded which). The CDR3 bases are TGCGCCAGCAGCTTGTCGGGTAGCTCCTACGAGCAGTACTTC. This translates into CASSLSGSSYEQYF.